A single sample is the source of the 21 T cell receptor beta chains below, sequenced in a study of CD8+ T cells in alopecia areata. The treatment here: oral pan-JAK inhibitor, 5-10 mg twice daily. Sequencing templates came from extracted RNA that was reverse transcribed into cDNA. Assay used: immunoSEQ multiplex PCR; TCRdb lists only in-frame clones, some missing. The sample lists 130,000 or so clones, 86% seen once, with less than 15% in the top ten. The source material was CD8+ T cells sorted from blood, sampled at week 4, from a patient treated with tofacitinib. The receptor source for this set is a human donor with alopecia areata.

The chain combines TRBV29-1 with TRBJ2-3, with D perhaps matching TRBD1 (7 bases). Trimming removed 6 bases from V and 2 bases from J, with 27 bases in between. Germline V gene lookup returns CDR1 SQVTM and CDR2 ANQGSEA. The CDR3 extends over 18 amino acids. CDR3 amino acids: CSVGTVIQDGGFTDTQYF. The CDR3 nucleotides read TGCAGCGTAGGGACAGTCATTCAGGACGGGGGTTTCACAGATACGCAGTATTTT.

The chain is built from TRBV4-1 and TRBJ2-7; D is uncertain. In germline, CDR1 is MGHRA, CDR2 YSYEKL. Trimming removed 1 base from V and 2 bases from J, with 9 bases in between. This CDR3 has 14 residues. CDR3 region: CASSQGHNAYEQYF. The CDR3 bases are TGCGCCAGCAGCCAAGGTCATAATGCCTACGAGCAGTACTTC.

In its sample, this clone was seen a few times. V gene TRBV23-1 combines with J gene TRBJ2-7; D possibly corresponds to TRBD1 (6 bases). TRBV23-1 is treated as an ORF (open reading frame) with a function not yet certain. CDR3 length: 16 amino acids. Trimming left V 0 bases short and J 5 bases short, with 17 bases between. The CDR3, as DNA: TGCGCCAGCAGTCAATCGGGAGTGGGGCGACAGGACGAGCAGTACTTC. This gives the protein CASSQSGVGRQDEQYF.

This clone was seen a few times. CDR3 region: CASSSHLASGRAGFGQYF. Written as DNA, the CDR3 is TGTGCCAGCAGTTCCCATCTCGCTAGCGGGAGGGCCGGGTTCGGGCAGTACTTC. The chain employs TRBV27 and TRBJ2-7; 12 bases align to TRBD2. V gave up 4 bases and J gave up 9 bases; unmatched junction bases: 19. This CDR3 region has 18 residues. Germline V gene sequence: CDR1 MNHEY, CDR2 SMNVEV (reference sequence).

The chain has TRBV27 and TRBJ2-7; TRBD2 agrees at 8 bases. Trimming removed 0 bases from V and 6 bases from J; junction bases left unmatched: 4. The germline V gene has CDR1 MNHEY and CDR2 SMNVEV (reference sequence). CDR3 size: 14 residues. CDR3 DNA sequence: TGTGCCAGCAGTTTATCCGCGGGAGGCCCCGAGCAGTACTTC. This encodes CASSLSAGGPEQYF.

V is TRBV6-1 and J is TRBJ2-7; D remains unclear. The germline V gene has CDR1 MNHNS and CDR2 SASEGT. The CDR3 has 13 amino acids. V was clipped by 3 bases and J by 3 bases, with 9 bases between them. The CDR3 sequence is CASSDFGGYEQYF. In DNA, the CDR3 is TGTGCCAGCAGTGATTTTGGCGGCTACGAGCAGTACTTC.

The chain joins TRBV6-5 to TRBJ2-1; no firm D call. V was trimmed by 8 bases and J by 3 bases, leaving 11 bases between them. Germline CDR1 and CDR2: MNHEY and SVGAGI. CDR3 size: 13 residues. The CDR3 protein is CASAASNYNEQFF. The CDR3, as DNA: TGTGCCAGCGCGGCATCCAACTACAATGAGCAGTTCTTC.

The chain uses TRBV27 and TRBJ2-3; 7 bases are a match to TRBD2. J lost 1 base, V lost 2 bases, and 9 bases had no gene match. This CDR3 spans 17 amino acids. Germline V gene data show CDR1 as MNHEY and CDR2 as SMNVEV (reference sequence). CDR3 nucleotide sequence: TGTGCCAGCAGTTTAAAGGGGCCGGGGGGTGGCACAGATACGCAGTATTTT. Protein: CASSLKGPGGGTDTQYF.

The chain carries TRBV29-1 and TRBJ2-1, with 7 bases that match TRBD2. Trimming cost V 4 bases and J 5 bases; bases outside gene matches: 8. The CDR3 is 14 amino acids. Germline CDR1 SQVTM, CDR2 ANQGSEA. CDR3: CSVGWEGLNNEQFF. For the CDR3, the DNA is TGCAGCGTTGGTTGGGAGGGTCTGAACAATGAGCAGTTCTTC.

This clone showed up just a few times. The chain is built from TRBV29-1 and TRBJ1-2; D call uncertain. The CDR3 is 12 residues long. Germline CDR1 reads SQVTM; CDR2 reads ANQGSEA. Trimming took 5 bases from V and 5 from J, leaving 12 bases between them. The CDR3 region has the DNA TGCAGCGTTCAACAGTCGGGGTATGGCTACACCTTC. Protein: CSVQQSGYGYTF.

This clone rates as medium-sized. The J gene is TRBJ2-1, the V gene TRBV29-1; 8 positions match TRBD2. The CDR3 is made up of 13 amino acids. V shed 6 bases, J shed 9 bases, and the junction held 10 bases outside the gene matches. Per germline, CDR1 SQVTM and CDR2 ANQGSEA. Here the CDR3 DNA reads TGCAGCGTGCGTACGGGACTAGTTATTGAGCAGTTCTTC. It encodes CSVRTGLVIEQFF.

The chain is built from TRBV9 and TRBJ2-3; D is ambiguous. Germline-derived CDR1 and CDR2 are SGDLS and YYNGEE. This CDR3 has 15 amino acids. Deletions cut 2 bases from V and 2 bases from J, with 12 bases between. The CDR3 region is CASSVARSITDTQYF. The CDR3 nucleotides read TGTGCCAGCAGCGTCGCTAGGTCAATCACAGATACGCAGTATTTT.

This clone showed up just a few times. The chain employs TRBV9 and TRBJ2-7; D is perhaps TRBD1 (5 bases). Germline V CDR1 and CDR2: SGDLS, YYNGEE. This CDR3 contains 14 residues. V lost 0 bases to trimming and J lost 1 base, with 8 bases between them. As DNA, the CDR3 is TGTGCCAGCAGCGTAGTCCCAGGGTCCTACGAGCAGTACTTC. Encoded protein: CASSVVPGSYEQYF.

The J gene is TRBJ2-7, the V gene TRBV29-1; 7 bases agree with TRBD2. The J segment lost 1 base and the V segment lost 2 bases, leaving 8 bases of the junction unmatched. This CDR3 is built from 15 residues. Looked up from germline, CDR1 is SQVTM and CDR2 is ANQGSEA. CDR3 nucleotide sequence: TGCAGCGTTGAATTTCCCGGGAGGAGTTCCTACGAGCAGTACTTC. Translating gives CSVEFPGRSSYEQYF.

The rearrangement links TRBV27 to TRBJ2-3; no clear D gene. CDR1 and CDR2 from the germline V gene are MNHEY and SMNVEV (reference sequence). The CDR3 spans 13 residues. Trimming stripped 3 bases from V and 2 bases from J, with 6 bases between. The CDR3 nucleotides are TGTGCCAGCAGTTTCTTCCCCACAGATACGCAGTATTTT. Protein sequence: CASSFFPTDTQYF.

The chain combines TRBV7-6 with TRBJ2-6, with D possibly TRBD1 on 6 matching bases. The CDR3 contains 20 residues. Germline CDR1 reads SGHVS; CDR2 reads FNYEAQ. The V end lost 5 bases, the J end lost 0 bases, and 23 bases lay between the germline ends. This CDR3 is CASSPRGWWQAASGANVLTF. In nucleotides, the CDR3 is TGTGCCAGCAGCCCAAGGGGGTGGTGGCAGGCCGCCTCTGGGGCCAACGTCCTGACTTTC.

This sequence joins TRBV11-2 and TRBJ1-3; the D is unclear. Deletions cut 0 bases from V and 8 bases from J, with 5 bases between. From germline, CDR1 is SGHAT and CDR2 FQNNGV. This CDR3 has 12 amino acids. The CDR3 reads CASSLEGHTIYF. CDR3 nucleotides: TGTGCCAGCAGCTTAGAAGGTCACACCATATATTTT. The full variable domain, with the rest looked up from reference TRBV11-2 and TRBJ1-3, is EAGVAQSPRYKIIEKRQSVAFWCNPISGHATLYWYQQILGQGPKLLIQFQNNGVVDDSQLPKDRFSAERLKGVDSTLKIQPAKLEDSAVYLCASSLEGHTIYFGEGSWLTVV.

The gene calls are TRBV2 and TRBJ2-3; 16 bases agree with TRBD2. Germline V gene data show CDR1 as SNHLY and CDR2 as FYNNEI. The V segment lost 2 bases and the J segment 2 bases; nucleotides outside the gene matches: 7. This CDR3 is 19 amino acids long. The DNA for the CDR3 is TGTGCCAGCAGTGAATTTGGGACTAGCGGGGGGGGACCCACAGATACGCAGTATTTT. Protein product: CASSEFGTSGGGPTDTQYF.

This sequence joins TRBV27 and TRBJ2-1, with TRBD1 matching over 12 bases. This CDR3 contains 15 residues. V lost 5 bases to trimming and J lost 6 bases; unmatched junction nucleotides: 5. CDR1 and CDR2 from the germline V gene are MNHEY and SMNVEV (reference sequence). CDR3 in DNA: TGTGCCAGCAGTCCGGGGACAGGGGGCCTCAATGAGCAGTTCTTC. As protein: CASSPGTGGLNEQFF.

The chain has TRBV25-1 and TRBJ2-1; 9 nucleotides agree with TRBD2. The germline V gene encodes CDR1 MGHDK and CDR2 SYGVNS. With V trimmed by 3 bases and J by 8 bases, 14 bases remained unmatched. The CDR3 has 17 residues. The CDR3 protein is CASSDLVSGRTGDEQFF. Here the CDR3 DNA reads TGTGCCAGCAGTGACCTTGTTAGCGGGAGAACAGGGGATGAGCAGTTCTTC.

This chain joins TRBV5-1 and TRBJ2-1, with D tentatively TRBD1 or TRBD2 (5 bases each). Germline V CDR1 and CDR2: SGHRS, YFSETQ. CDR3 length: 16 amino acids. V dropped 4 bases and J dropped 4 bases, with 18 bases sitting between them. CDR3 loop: CASSPTSRDPYNEQFF. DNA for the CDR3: TGCGCCAGCAGCCCCACATCCCGGGACCCTTACAATGAGCAGTTCTTC.